These 21 T cell receptor beta chains share one sample of origin, sequenced in a study of blood T cell repertoires in COVID-19. Some clones are missing from TCRdb's copy, which holds only in-frame ones; the method was immunoSEQ multiplex PCR. Seen here are tens of thousands of clones, less than 85% observed once, and the top ten hold roughly 2%. The specimen was peripheral blood. The origin of the receptors is an older man with active or convalescent COVID-19.

This clone occurred once. This rearrangement joins TRBV9 to TRBJ1-3; 8 bases line up with TRBD1. CDR3 length: 15 amino acids. Germline CDR1 is SGDLS and CDR2 is YYNGEE. V lost 4 bases to trimming and J lost 2 bases; unmatched junction nucleotides: 5. In DNA, the CDR3 is TGTGCCAGCAGCCCGACGACAGGGGCTGGAAACACCATATATTTT. This sequence encodes CASSPTTGAGNTIYF. Based on the CDR3 plus reference TRBV9 and TRBJ1-3, the full variable domain is DSGVTQTPKHLITATGQRVTLRCSPRSGDLSVYWYQQSLDQGLQFLIQYYNGEERAKGNILERFSAQQFPDLHSELNLSSLELGDSALYFCASSPTTGAGNTIYFGEGSWLTVV.

The chain joins TRBV6-5 to TRBJ1-1, with TRBD1 matching 8 bases. V dropped 10 bases and J dropped 3; count of bases not matched to a gene: 4. Per germline, CDR1 MNHEY and CDR2 SVGAGI. The CDR3 is made up of 12 amino acids. The CDR3: CATRGQHTEAFF. CDR3 nucleotides: TGTGCCACCAGGGGGCAGCACACTGAAGCTTTCTTT.

J is TRBJ2-5 and V is TRBV29-1; TRBD2 agrees at 11 bases. The V segment lost 5 bases and the J segment 3 bases; nucleotides outside the gene matches: 8. The germline CDR1 and CDR2 sequences are SQVTM and ANQGSEA. The CDR3 runs 15 residues. CDR3 in amino acids: CSVPQGGLAEETQYF. CDR3 DNA: TGCAGCGTTCCTCAAGGGGGACTAGCGGAAGAGACCCAGTACTTC.

This chain connects TRBV2 to TRBJ2-3; 8 bases align to TRBD1. Germline CDR1 is SNHLY and CDR2 is FYNNEI. The CDR3 spans 14 residues. The V segment lost 6 bases and the J segment 3 bases; nucleotides outside the gene matches: 5. In DNA, the CDR3 is TGTGCCAGCAGAGCAACAGGGGGGACAGATACGCAGTATTTT. This translates into CASRATGGTDTQYF. The variable domain in full, with the rest retrieved from reference TRBV2 and TRBJ2-3, is EPEVTQTPSHQVTQMGQEVILRCVPISNHLYFYWYRQILGQKVEFLVSFYNNEISEKSEIFDDQFSVERPDGSNFTLKIRSTKLEDSAMYFCASRATGGTDTQYFGPGTRLTVL.

This clone has just one count. The chain couples TRBV2 to TRBJ2-7; 10 bases fit TRBD1. The CDR3 has 13 residues. J lost 3 bases, V lost 7 bases, and 3 bases had no gene match. Germline V gene lookup returns CDR1 SNHLY and CDR2 FYNNEI. The CDR3 spells CASTGTGVYEQYF. CDR3 coding DNA: TGTGCCAGCACTGGGACAGGGGTCTACGAGCAGTACTTC. The complete variable domain, with remaining parts taken from reference TRBV2 and TRBJ2-7, reads EPEVTQTPSHQVTQMGQEVILRCVPISNHLYFYWYRQILGQKVEFLVSFYNNEISEKSEIFDDQFSVERPDGSNFTLKIRSTKLEDSAMYFCASTGTGVYEQYFGPGTRLTVT.

The chain carries TRBV29-1 and TRBJ2-1; D call uncertain. This CDR3 is built from 10 residues. Trimming took off 4 bases at V and 5 bases at J, with 3 bases between the two ends. CDR1 and CDR2 from the germline V gene are SQVTM and ANQGSEA. CDR3: CSVADNEQFF. In DNA form, the CDR3 reads TGCAGCGTTGCTGACAATGAGCAGTTCTTC.

The chain is built from TRBV5-1 and TRBJ2-3; no clear D gene. V lost 0 bases and J lost 5, with 7 bases in between. CDR3 length equals 13 residues. CDR1 SGHRS and CDR2 YFSETQ come from the germline V gene. The CDR3 region is CASSLDFLDTQYF. CDR3 coding DNA: TGCGCCAGCAGCTTGGACTTTCTAGATACGCAGTATTTT. The whole variable domain, filled in from reference TRBV5-1 and TRBJ2-3, reads KAGVTQTPRYLIKTRGQQVTLSCSPISGHRSVSWYQQTPGQGLQFLFEYFSETQRNKGNFPGRFSGRQFSNSRSEMNVSTLELGDSALYLCASSLDFLDTQYFGPGTRLTVL.

The genes are TRBV19 and TRBJ1-2; D is possibly TRBD1 (6 bases). The CDR3 runs to 15 residues. Germline V gives CDR1 LNHDA, CDR2 SQIVND (reference sequence). The V and J ends lost 5 bases and 4 bases respectively, with 17 bases between them. CDR3: CASSAQGIDFYGYTF. Written as DNA, the CDR3 is TGTGCCAGTAGTGCCCAGGGGATAGACTTCTATGGCTACACCTTC.

The chain joins TRBV11-2 to TRBJ2-1, with D possibly TRBD2 on 5 matching bases. From germline, CDR1 is SGHAT and CDR2 FQNNGV. This CDR3 region has 15 residues. The V end was cut by 8 bases, the J end by 7 bases, with 21 bases between. The CDR3 bases are TGTGCCAGCTCCTCCTCACCGGGAACTTTAAATGAGCAGTTCTTC. This encodes CASSSSPGTLNEQFF.

The chain couples TRBV9 to TRBJ2-5, with TRBD1 identical over 9 bases. V lost 0 bases to trimming and J lost 5 bases; unmatched junction nucleotides: 2. The CDR3 covers 14 residues. CDR1 SGDLS and CDR2 YYNGEE come from the germline V gene. CDR3 protein: CASSVGQGGETQYF. The CDR3 DNA reads as TGTGCCAGCAGCGTAGGACAGGGGGGGGAGACCCAGTACTTC.

The chain carries TRBV6-5 and TRBJ1-2; D gene uncertain. The V end was cut by 10 bases, the J end by 1 base, with 16 bases between. Germline loops: CDR1 MNHEY, CDR2 SVGAGI. CDR3 length equals 14 residues. DNA of the CDR3: TGTGCCACCACCGCTGGCCCAGTTAACTATGGCTACACCTTC. This codes for CATTAGPVNYGYTF.

By share of the sample, this clone is medium-sized (0.01 to 0.1%). This chain connects TRBV2 to TRBJ2-7; the D gene is possibly TRBD1 (5 bases). This CDR3 is built from 15 residues. V was clipped by 3 bases and J by 2 bases, with 14 bases between them. Germline CDR1 is SNHLY and CDR2 is FYNNEI. The CDR3 DNA is TGTGCCAGCAGTGACCAGCCCCGACAGACCTACGAGCAGTACTTC. Translation gives CASSDQPRQTYEQYF.

This clone was recorded only once. The chain employs TRBV2 and TRBJ2-5; 7 nucleotides match TRBD1. Looked up from germline, CDR1 is SNHLY and CDR2 is FYNNEI. With 6 bases clipped from V and 1 base from J, the junction kept 8 bases outside the gene matches. The CDR3 runs 15 residues. The CDR3 protein is CASRPGQSVQETQYF. The CDR3 DNA reads TGTGCCAGCAGGCCGGGACAGTCCGTCCAAGAGACCCAGTACTTC.

The chain employs TRBV5-1 and TRBJ1-1; D is uncertain. The CDR3 covers 14 residues. Trimming took off 4 bases at V and 4 bases at J, with 14 bases between the two ends. The germline gives CDR1 SGHRS, CDR2 YFSETQ. The CDR3 DNA sequence: TGCGCCAGCAGCCTGGAACCGGCGGGCACTGAAGCTTTCTTT. This codes for CASSLEPAGTEAFF.

The V gene is TRBV18, the J gene TRBJ1-2; 7 bases match TRBD1. CDR1 and CDR2 from the germline V gene are KGHSH and LQKENI. After removal of 6 bases from V and 3 bases from J, the junction contained 4 bases not matched to a gene. The CDR3 spans 13 residues. Here the CDR3 DNA reads TGTGCCAGCTCTACCGGACAGGACTATGGCTACACCTTC. It codes for CASSTGQDYGYTF.

The chain has TRBV20-1 and TRBJ1-1; 7 nucleotides match TRBD1. CDR3 length: 11 amino acids. V gave up 5 bases and J gave up 14 bases; unmatched junction bases: 11. CDR1 is DFQATT and CDR2 is SNEGSKA in the germline V gene (reference sequence). The chain's CDR3 is CSAFDPGQSFF. CDR3 in DNA: TGCAGTGCTTTCGATCCGGGACAGTCCTTCTTT.

The chain has TRBV19 and TRBJ2-2; D is perhaps TRBD2 (7 bases). The CDR3 covers 12 residues. The germline V gene encodes CDR1 LNHDA and CDR2 SQIVND (reference sequence). The V gene lost 11 bases and the J gene lost 6 bases, with 13 bases spanning the gap. CDR3 nucleotides: TGTGCCGTTAGGGGGGGGCCCGGGGAGCTGTTTTTT. Translated: CAVRGGPGELFF.

The genes are TRBV20-1 and TRBJ2-1, with 11 bases lining up with TRBD2. The CDR3 runs 14 residues. V shed 3 bases and J 5 bases; nucleotides not matched to a gene: 3. Germline V gives CDR1 DFQATT, CDR2 SNEGSKA (reference sequence). The CDR3 sequence is CSASPSGRNNEQFF. The CDR3 nucleotides read TGCAGTGCTAGTCCTAGCGGGAGGAACAATGAGCAGTTCTTC.

This chain connects TRBV28 to TRBJ1-5, with 7 bases fitting TRBD1. The junction had 11 bases not matched to a gene; V was cut back by 7 bases and J by 11 bases. The germline gives CDR1 MDHEN, CDR2 SYDVKM. The CDR3 loop spans 13 amino acids. In nucleotides, the CDR3 is TGTGCCAGCACCTCGACAGGGCACCAGACCCAGCATTTT. Amino acids: CASTSTGHQTQHF.

The genes are TRBV19 and TRBJ2-2; 8 bases map to TRBD1. Germline-derived CDR1 and CDR2 are LNHDA and SQIVND (reference sequence). CDR3 length: 17 residues. The trim removed 7 bases at V and 6 bases at J, leaving 16 bases unmatched. In DNA form, the CDR3 reads TGTGCCAGTACCACAACAGGGGGTCTTTTGTCAGCCGGGGAGCTGTTTTTT. Its translation: CASTTTGGLLSAGELFF.

In this sample, this clone turned up once. The J gene is TRBJ1-2, the V gene TRBV6-5; 9 nucleotides line up with TRBD1. The CDR3 contains 15 residues. From germline, CDR1 is MNHEY and CDR2 SVGAGI. The V and J ends lost 4 bases and 7 bases, in that order; junction bases with no gene match: 10. Here the CDR3 DNA reads TGTGCCAGCAGTTTACGGACAGGGGAAGTCGGTGGCTACACCTTC. Protein product: CASSLRTGEVGGYTF.